This T cell receptor beta chain emerged from a study of vaccination effects on CD4 cells after COVID-19. General observations from the study: Infection-derived and vaccine-derived clones contracted markedly late after vaccination.

The J segment lost 2 bases and the V segment lost 2 bases, leaving 5 bases of the junction unmatched. Germline V gives CDR1 SGHRS, CDR2 YFSETQ. This CDR3 has 16 residues. Points on this clone: Its antigen is as yet unknown.

After expansion with viral peptide pools in the ViraFEST assay, antigen-specific CD4+ T cells were sequenced. Cultured cells yielded isolated CD4+ T cells after more than nine days. The vaccine recipients had no prior SARS-CoV-2 infection, with negative nucleocapsid antibodies. A half-volume exchange with IL-2 medium occurred on days 3 and 7. TCRdb's table, derived via immunoSEQ multiplex PCR, lists solely in-frame clones and lacks some. The sample yields around 68,000 clones, approximately 80% seen once. The source is a human donor who received a COVID-19 vaccine. This sample comprised CD4+ T cells from PBMCs cultured with SARS-CoV-2 spike peptides, obtained before COVID-19 vaccination. The genes are TRBV5-1 and TRBJ2-3; 10 bases are a match to TRBD2. The CDR3 DNA follows: TGCGCCAGCAGCTTCTCTAGCGGGGGTCTCACAGATACGCAGTATTTT. It translates to CASSFSSGGLTDTQYF.